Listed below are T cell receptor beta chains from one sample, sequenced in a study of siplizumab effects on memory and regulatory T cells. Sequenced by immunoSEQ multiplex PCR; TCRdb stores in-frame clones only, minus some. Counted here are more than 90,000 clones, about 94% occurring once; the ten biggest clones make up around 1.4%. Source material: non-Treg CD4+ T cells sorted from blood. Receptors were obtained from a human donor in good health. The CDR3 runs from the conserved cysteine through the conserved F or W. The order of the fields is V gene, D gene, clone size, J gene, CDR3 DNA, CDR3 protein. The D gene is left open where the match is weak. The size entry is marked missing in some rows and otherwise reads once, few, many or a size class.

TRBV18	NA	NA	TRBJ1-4	TGTGCCAGCTCAACACAGGAAGAAAAACTGTTTTTT	CASSTQEEKLFF
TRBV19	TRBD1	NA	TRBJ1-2	TGTGCCAGTAGTATACAACAGGGGTTGAGTGGCTACACCTTC	CASSIQQGLSGYTF
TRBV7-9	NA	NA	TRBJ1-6	TGTGCCAGCAGCTTAGCAGGATCGGGTTCACCCCTCCACTTT	CASSLAGSGSPLHF
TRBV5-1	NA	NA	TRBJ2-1	TGCGCCAGCAGCTTGAAAGAGGGTCTCTACAATGAGCAGTTCTTC	CASSLKEGLYNEQFF
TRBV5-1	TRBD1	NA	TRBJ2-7	TGCGCCAGCAGCTTGGATCCGACAGGGACCTACTACGAGCAGTACTTC	CASSLDPTGTYYEQYF
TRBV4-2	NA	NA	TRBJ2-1	TGTGCCAGCAGCCAAGATGGTCGCGCTGGGGAGCAGTTCTTC	CASSQDGRAGEQFF
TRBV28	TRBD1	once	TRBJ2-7	TGTGCCAGCAGCGGGACAGGGTTCTACGAGCAGTACTTC	CASSGTGFYEQYF
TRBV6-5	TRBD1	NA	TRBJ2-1	TGTGCCAGCAGCCGCGACAGGGGAGAAGCCAATGAGCAGTTCTTC	CASSRDRGEANEQFF
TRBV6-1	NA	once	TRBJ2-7	TGTGCCAGCAGTTCCCGGACAGATCATTACGAGCAGTACTTC	CASSSRTDHYEQYF
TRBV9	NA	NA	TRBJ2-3	TGTGCCAGCAGCGTAGAACCGAACACAGATACGCAGTATTTT	CASSVEPNTDTQYF
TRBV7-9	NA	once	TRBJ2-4	TGTGCCAGCAGCTTAACCCAGGGGGGAGACATTCAGTACTTC	CASSLTQGGDIQYF
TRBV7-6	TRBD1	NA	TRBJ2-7	TGTGCCAGCAGCTCACTGGGGACAGGGGGGAATCCATACGAGCAGTACTTC	CASSSLGTGGNPYEQYF
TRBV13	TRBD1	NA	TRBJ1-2	TGTGCCAGCAGCCCCGGGACAGGGGGCCAGGGCTACACCTTC	CASSPGTGGQGYTF
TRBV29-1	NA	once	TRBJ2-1	TGCAGCGTTGCTCCTACTAGTCCCAATGAGCAGTTCTTC	CSVAPTSPNEQFF
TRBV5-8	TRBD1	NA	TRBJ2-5	TGTGCCAGCAGCCGGAGTGGGAGACAGGGGTACCAAGAGACCCAGTACTTC	CASSRSGRQGYQETQYF
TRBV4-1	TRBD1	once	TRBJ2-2	TGCGCCAGCAGCCCGAGCCTAAGTACAGGGGGCACCGGGGAGCTGTTTTTT	CASSPSLSTGGTGELFF
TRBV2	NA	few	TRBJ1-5	TGTGCCAGCAGTGACCAGGACCTAAGCAATCAGCCCCAGCATTTT	CASSDQDLSNQPQHF
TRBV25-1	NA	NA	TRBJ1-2	TGTGCCAGCAGTGAATCTGAACAGTACTATGGCTACACCTTC	CASSESEQYYGYTF
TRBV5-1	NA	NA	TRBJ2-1	TGCGCCAGCAGCTTGGGGACTTGGTTCAGCTCCTACAATGAGCAGTTCTTC	CASSLGTWFSSYNEQFF
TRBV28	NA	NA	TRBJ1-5	TGTGCCAGCAGAACGTGGCAGGCCGGCAATCAGCCCCAGCATTTT	CASRTWQAGNQPQHF
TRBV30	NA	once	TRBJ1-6	TGTGCCTGGGGACCGGGCCCCATTTCACCCCTCCACTTT	CAWGPGPISPLHF
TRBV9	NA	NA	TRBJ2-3	TGTGCCAGCAGCGTAGCCCCCTCTGTGGATACGCAGTATTTT	CASSVAPSVDTQYF
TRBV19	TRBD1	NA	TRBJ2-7	TGTGCCAGCCAAGACAGGGGGGTGTCCTACGAGCAGTACTTC	CASQDRGVSYEQYF
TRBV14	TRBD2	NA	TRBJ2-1	TGTGCCAGCAGCGTCCGGGGGCTAGCGGGAGTAAATGAGCAGTTCTTC	CASSVRGLAGVNEQFF
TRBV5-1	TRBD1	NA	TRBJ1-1	TGCGCCAGCAGCCCCTTCGGACAGGGTGAGGTGAACACTGAAGCTTTCTTT	CASSPFGQGEVNTEAFF
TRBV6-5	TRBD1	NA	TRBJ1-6	TGTGCCAGCAGCCGATCCGACAGGGGTCAGTCACCCCTCCACTTT	CASSRSDRGQSPLHF
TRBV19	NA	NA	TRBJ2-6	TGTGCCAGTATCCCGGGGTGGGGGGCCCCTGGGGCCAACGTCCTGACTTTC	CASIPGWGAPGANVLTF
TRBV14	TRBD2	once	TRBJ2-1	TGTGCCAGCAGCCCTCTCCTTGCGGGAGGTGAGCAGTTCTTC	CASSPLLAGGEQFF
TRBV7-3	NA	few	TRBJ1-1	TGTGCCAGCAGCCAACAGGGAAGGAACACTGAAGCTTTCTTT	CASSQQGRNTEAFF
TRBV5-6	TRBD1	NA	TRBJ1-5	TGTGCCAGCAGCTTTTGGACAGGGAGTCAGCCCCAGCATTTT	CASSFWTGSQPQHF
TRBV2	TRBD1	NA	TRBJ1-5	TGTGCCAGCAGTGGTTTTCGGACAGGATCGAATCAGCCCCAGCATTTT	CASSGFRTGSNQPQHF
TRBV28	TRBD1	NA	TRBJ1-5	TGTGCCAGCAGGAGGTACGAGGGGGCCAGTGGCAATCAGCCCCAGCATTTT	CASRRYEGASGNQPQHF
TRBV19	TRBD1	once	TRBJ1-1	TGTGCCAGTAGTGTTCTCGACAGGGCTGTCACTGAAGCTTTCTTT	CASSVLDRAVTEAFF
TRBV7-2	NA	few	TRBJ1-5	TGTGCCAGCAGCTTAGCCGGTTATCAGCCCCAGCATTTT	CASSLAGYQPQHF
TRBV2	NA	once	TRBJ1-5	TGTGCCAGCAGTCCATATAGCAATCAGCCCCAGCATTTT	CASSPYSNQPQHF
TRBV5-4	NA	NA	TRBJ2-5	TGTGCCAGCAGCTTGGCCGAGCGGAGCCAAGAGACCCAGTACTTC	CASSLAERSQETQYF
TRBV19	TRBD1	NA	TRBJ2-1	TGTGCCAGTAGTACCTTACAGGGGATGAATGAGCAGTTCTTC	CASSTLQGMNEQFF
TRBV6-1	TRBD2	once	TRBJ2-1	TGTGCCAGCAGTGAAGAAGCGGGAGCACCGTACAATGAGCAGTTCTTC	CASSEEAGAPYNEQFF
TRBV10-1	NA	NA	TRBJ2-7	TGCGCCAGCAGTGAGTCTAGGGCCCCCTCCTACGAGCAGTACTTC	CASSESRAPSYEQYF
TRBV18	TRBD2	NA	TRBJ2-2	TGTGCCAGCTCACCACCGTCTAGCGGGAGTAGGGTCACCGGGGAGCTGTTTTTT	CASSPPSSGSRVTGELFF
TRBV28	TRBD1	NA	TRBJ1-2	TGTGCCAGCAGTCTACCGTTTACGGCAGGGGGCTCCTTCTATGGCTACACCTTC	CASSLPFTAGGSFYGYTF
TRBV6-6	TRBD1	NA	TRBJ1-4	TGTGCCAGCGGACCTTTCGGGACAGGGAATGAAAAACTGTTTTTT	CASGPFGTGNEKLFF